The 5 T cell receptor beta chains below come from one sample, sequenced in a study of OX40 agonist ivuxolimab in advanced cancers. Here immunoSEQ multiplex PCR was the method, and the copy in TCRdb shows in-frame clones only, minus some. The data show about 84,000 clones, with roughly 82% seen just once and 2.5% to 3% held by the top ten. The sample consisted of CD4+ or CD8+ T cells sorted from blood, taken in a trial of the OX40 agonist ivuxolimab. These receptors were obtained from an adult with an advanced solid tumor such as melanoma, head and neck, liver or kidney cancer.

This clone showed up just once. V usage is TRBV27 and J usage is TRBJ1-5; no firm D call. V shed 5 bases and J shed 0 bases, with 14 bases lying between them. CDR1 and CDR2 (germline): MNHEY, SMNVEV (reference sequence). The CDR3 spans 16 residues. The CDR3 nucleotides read TGTGCCAGCAGTATCACAGCGGGAACTAGCAATCAGCCCCAGCATTTT. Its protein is CASSITAGTSNQPQHF.

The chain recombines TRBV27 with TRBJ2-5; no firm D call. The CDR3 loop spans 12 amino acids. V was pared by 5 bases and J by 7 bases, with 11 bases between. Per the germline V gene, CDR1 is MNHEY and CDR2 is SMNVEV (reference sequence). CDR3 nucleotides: TGTGCCAGCAGTCGTTTAAGTCTGACCCAGTACTTC. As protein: CASSRLSLTQYF.

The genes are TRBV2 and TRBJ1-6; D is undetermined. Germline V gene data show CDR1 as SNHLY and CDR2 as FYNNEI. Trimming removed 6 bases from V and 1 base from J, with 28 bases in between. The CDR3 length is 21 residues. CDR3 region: CASRRGSGTSLTGSYNSPLHF. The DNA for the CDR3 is TGTGCCAGCAGACGTGGGTCGGGAACTTCCCTTACGGGTTCCTATAATTCACCCCTCCACTTT.

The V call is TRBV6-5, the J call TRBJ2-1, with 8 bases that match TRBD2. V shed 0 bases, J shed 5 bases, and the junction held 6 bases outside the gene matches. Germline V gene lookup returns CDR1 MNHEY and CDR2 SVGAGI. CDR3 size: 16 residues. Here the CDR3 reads CASSYSKRGGHNEQFF. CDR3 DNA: TGTGCCAGCAGTTACTCGAAACGGGGGGGCCACAATGAGCAGTTCTTC.

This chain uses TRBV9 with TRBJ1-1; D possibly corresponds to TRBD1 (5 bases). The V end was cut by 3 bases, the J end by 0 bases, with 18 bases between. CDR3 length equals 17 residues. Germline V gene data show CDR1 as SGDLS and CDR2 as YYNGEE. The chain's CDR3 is CASSAYQGGRMNTEAFF. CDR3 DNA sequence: TGTGCCAGCAGCGCTTATCAGGGTGGAAGGATGAACACTGAAGCTTTCTTT.